The rows below give T cell receptor beta chains drawn from one sample of a study of blood T cell repertoires in COVID-19. Assay used: immunoSEQ multiplex PCR; TCRdb lists only in-frame clones, some missing. The sample shows roughly 460,000 clones, about 87% of them seen only once. Sample: peripheral blood. All receptors come from a man younger than 35 with COVID-19, enrolled during active disease. The CDR3 runs from the conserved cysteine through the conserved F or W. The D gene is left open where the match is weak. Where a row states a size, it is once, few, many or the class of an expanded clone; other rows omit it.

TRBJ2-7 | - | once | TRBV2 | TGTGCCAGCAGCCCAGACTACGAGCAGTACTTC | CASSPDYEQYF
TRBJ1-1 | - | - | TRBV19 | TGTGCCAGTAGTATAGGACAAGTGAACACTGAAGCTTTCTTT | CASSIGQVNTEAFF
TRBJ2-3 | - | once | TRBV19 | TGTGCCAGTAGTATAACTGTCACAGATACGCAGTATTTT | CASSITVTDTQYF
TRBJ2-4 | - | - | TRBV6-5 | TGTGCCAGCACCCTGGGAGTCATTCAGTACTTC | CASTLGVIQYF
TRBJ2-1 | TRBD1 | - | TRBV4-1 | TGCGCCAGCAGCCAAGGGGGGACAGAGAGAAATGAGCAGTTCTTC | CASSQGGTERNEQFF
TRBJ2-7 | TRBD2 | - | TRBV27 | TGTGCCAGCAGTTCCGGGGGGAGCTCCTACGAGCAGTACTTC | CASSSGGSSYEQYF
TRBJ2-7 | TRBD2 | - | TRBV19 | TGTGCCAGATGGGAGGGGCCGAGCTCCTACGAGCAGTACTTC | CARWEGPSSYEQYF
TRBJ2-3 | TRBD2 | - | TRBV27 | TGTGCCAGCAGTCTGACCCGCGGGAGATACACAGATACGCAGTATTTT | CASSLTRGRYTDTQYF
TRBJ1-1 | - | - | TRBV7-9 | TGTGCCAGCAGCTTCGTCCCCGACACTGAAGCTTTCTTT | CASSFVPDTEAFF
TRBJ2-7 | TRBD2 | - | TRBV11-3 | TGTGCCAGCAGCTTAGATTGGGGAGCGGGAGCGAACTACGAGCAGTACTTC | CASSLDWGAGANYEQYF
TRBJ2-7 | - | - | TRBV9 | TGTGCCAGCAGCGTGGGGGGGACAGGTACCTACGAGCAGTACTTC | CASSVGGTGTYEQYF
TRBJ2-7 | - | - | TRBV3-1/TRBV3-2 | TGTGCCAGCAGCCAAGAACCACACTACGAGCAGTACTTC | CASSQEPHYEQYF
TRBJ2-3 | - | - | TRBV5-6 | TGTGCCAGCAGCGCGGGACTTAGCACAGATACGCAGTATTTT | CASSAGLSTDTQYF
TRBJ2-1 | TRBD1 | - | TRBV29-1 | TGCAGCGTTCTCCGACAGGGGGCGGGTGAGCAGTTCTTC | CSVLRQGAGEQFF
TRBJ2-7 | TRBD1 | - | TRBV5-1 | TGCGCCAGCAGCTCCGGGACAGGGGACTACGAGCAGTACTTC | CASSSGTGDYEQYF
TRBJ1-5 | - | - | TRBV7-9 | TGTGCCAGCAGCCTCCAATTATCCGGGGGTAGCAATCAGCCCCAGCATTTT | CASSLQLSGGSNQPQHF
TRBJ2-7 | - | - | TRBV20-1 | TGCAGTGCTAGCGGAGAGAAGCAGTACTTC | CSASGEKQYF
TRBJ1-5 | - | - | TRBV27 | TGTGCCAGCGCTCGGACAGCCGGGAATCAGCCCCAGCATTTT | CASARTAGNQPQHF
TRBJ1-2 | TRBD1 | once | TRBV18 | TGTGCCAGCTCACCGACCGGGACAGGGTATGACTATGGCTACACCTTC | CASSPTGTGYDYGYTF
TRBJ1-5 | - | - | TRBV21-1 | TGTGCCAGCAGCACCTCAGAGGGTAGTAGGGATCAGCCCCAGCATTTT | CASSTSEGSRDQPQHF
TRBJ2-2 | TRBD2 | - | TRBV11-2 | TGTGCCAGCAGCTTGGACCCGGGGGGGCGGGAGGCCGGGGAGCTGTTTTTT | CASSLDPGGREAGELFF
TRBJ1-6 | TRBD1 | - | TRBV27 | TGTGCCAGCAGCGGGACAGGGTTTAGTTCACCCCTCCACTTT | CASSGTGFSSPLHF
TRBJ2-7 | TRBD1 | - | TRBV5-1 | TGCGCCAGCAGCCTGCCGGGACAGGGGGCCATCGAGCAGTACTTC | CASSLPGQGAIEQYF
TRBJ2-1 | - | - | TRBV27 | TGTGCCAGCAGTTGGGCAGCCAGTTCCGGCTACAATGAGCAGTTCTTC | CASSWAASSGYNEQFF
TRBJ2-2 | - | - | TRBV19 | TGTGCCAGTAGTTTCGGGGGTAACACCGGGGAGCTGTTTTTT | CASSFGGNTGELFF
TRBJ2-7 | TRBD2 | - | TRBV12-3/TRBV12-4 | TGTGCCAGCAGTTCCGACGGGGGAGGGCGGCAGTACTTC | CASSSDGGGRQYF
TRBJ1-1 | - | - | TRBV28 | TGTGCCAGCAGTTTAAACAGGCCTGAAGCTTTCTTT | CASSLNRPEAFF
TRBJ2-5 | TRBD1 | - | TRBV5-6 | TGTGCCAGCAGCGAAGGGACAGGGATTAGGACCCAGTACTTC | CASSEGTGIRTQYF
TRBJ1-1 | - | - | TRBV2 | TGTGCCAGCAGAGTCGGGGGGAAGACTGAAGCTTTCTTT | CASRVGGKTEAFF
TRBJ1-1 | - | once | TRBV19 | TGTGCCAGTAGTATACGGGGGAACACTGAAGCTTTCTTT | CASSIRGNTEAFF
TRBJ1-1 | - | - | TRBV27 | TGTGCCAGCAGTTTACTGAGCAACACTGAAGCTTTCTTT | CASSLLSNTEAFF
TRBJ2-3 | TRBD2 | - | TRBV9 | TGTGCCAGCAGCTTTGGGACTAGCGGGGCTATAGATACGCAGTATTTT | CASSFGTSGAIDTQYF
TRBJ1-3 | TRBD1 | - | TRBV30 | TGTGCCTACCGCGACAGGGGAGTAGGAAACACCATATATTTT | CAYRDRGVGNTIYF
TRBJ2-3 | TRBD2 | - | TRBV6-5 | TGTGCCAGCAGTTACAGCGGGATAGGGGCAGATACGCAGTATTTT | CASSYSGIGADTQYF
TRBJ2-7 | TRBD2 | - | TRBV11-2 | TGTGCCAGCACCACCCCCGGGAGGGAAGAATACGAGCAGTACTTC | CASTTPGREEYEQYF
TRBJ2-1 | - | - | TRBV19 | TGTGCCAGTGCCCTTAACGGGAGAAGATTTGATGAGCAGTTCTTC | CASALNGRRFDEQFF
TRBJ2-3 | - | - | TRBV12-3/TRBV12-4 | TGTGCCAGCAGTGGCCCAGGTACGCAGTATTTT | CASSGPGTQYF
TRBJ1-1 | - | - | TRBV13 | TGTGCCAGCAGCTTTTCGGACACTGAAGCTTTCTTT | CASSFSDTEAFF
TRBJ2-1 | - | - | TRBV24-1 | TGTGCCACCAGTGTAGGGGGGGCTTCGTCCAATGAGCAGTTCTTC | CATSVGGASSNEQFF
TRBJ2-2 | - | - | TRBV7-9 | TGTGCCAGCAGCTCCAGAGGGGGTACCGTCGGGGAGCTGTTTTTT | CASSSRGGTVGELFF
TRBJ2-4 | TRBD1 | - | TRBV30 | TGTGCCTCCCAGGGGGCAACCAAAAACATTCAGTACTTC | CASQGATKNIQYF
TRBJ2-7 | - | - | TRBV5-4 | TGTGCCAGCAGCTTGATTTCCAACGAGCAGTACTTC | CASSLISNEQYF
TRBJ2-5 | TRBD2 | - | TRBV11-3 | TGTGCCAGCAGCTTAGGTATCGTTAGCGGGAGAGGAGAGACCCAGTACTTC | CASSLGIVSGRGETQYF